Shown below are 30 T cell receptor beta chains from a single sample sequenced in a study of cytomegalovirus exposure and HLA in healthy donors. The PCR ran on 60 Vbeta and 13 Jbeta primers. Using immunoSEQ multiplex PCR, the repertoire was profiled, and TCRdb retains in-frame clones only, with some absent. The sample shows over 150,000 clones, 80% of them seen only once. Sequencing was performed on PBMCs. The receptors here all came from a woman aged 50 to 60 in good health and CMV-seropositive.

The chain joins TRBV11-1 to TRBJ2-3, with D possibly matching TRBD2 (6 bases). There are 13 residues in the CDR3. Germline loops: CDR1 SGHAT, CDR2 FQDESV (reference sequence). V gave up 5 bases and J gave up 3 bases, with 9 bases separating them. CDR3 in amino acids: CASSPLATDTQYF. The CDR3 DNA is TGTGCCAGCAGCCCACTAGCTACAGATACGCAGTATTTT.

The V call is TRBV15, the J call TRBJ1-5; TRBD1 aligns across 12 bases. Losses at the gene ends were 2 bases for V and 3 bases for J; bases not matched to a gene: 5. Germline CDR1 and CDR2: LNHNV and YYDKDF (reference sequence). This CDR3 has 17 amino acids. The CDR3 reads CATSRRGTGGFNQPQHF. The CDR3 DNA is TGTGCCACCAGCAGACGCGGGACAGGGGGCTTCAATCAGCCCCAGCATTTT.

The rearrangement links TRBV7-6 to TRBJ1-2; TRBD1 aligns across 7 bases. From germline, CDR1 is SGHVS and CDR2 FNYEAQ. The CDR3 totals 14 residues. Losses at the gene ends were 5 bases for V and 8 bases for J; bases not matched to a gene: 11. The CDR3 DNA follows: TGTGCCAGCAGCCAACTGACAGGGTTCGACGGCTACACCTTC. It codes for CASSQLTGFDGYTF.

With respect to this clone: The same CDR3 is also encoded by other DNA sequences in this sample. The V gene is TRBV7-2, the J gene TRBJ1-1; D is possibly TRBD1 (6 bases). Germline V gene lookup returns CDR1 SGHTA and CDR2 FQGNSA. Between the trimmed V and J ends, which lost 5 bases and 3 bases, there was a span of 10 bases. This CDR3 region has 13 residues. CDR3 protein: CASSTQGYTEAFF. The CDR3 coding sequence is TGTGCCAGCAGCACGCAGGGGTACACTGAAGCTTTCTTT.

The V gene is TRBV7-3, the J gene TRBJ1-2; TRBD1 agrees at 7 bases. CDR1 and CDR2 from the germline V gene are SGHTA and FQGTGA. Trimming at V came to 3 bases and at J to 8 bases, leaving 3 bases not matched to a gene. This CDR3 is 12 amino acids long. The CDR3 reads CASSLTGTGYTF. The CDR3 DNA reads TGTGCCAGCAGCTTGACAGGGACCGGCTACACCTTC.

In its sample, this clone was seen a few times. The rearrangement links TRBV5-4 to TRBJ1-2; TRBD1 aligns across 7 bases. V lost 4 bases to trimming and J lost 10 bases; unmatched junction nucleotides: 10. The germline V gene has CDR1 SGHNT and CDR2 YYREEE (reference sequence). This CDR3 spans 13 amino acids. As DNA, the CDR3 is TGTGCCAGCAGCCAAGGACAGGCAGGTGACTACACCTTC. The encoded protein is CASSQGQAGDYTF.

The chain combines TRBV5-1 with TRBJ1-6; possible D gene TRBD1, 5 bases. Trimming took off 4 bases at V and 10 bases at J, with 36 bases between the two ends. In germline, CDR1 is SGHRS, CDR2 YFSETQ. This CDR3 has 21 residues. CDR3 in amino acids: CASSPQVPGLMDQGGASPLHF. DNA for the CDR3: TGCGCCAGCAGCCCTCAGGTTCCGGGGCTGATGGACCAAGGAGGGGCCTCACCCCTCCACTTT.

As to this clone: Other DNA sequences in this sample translate to the same CDR3. The J gene is TRBJ2-7, the V gene TRBV19; 9 bases are shared with TRBD1. V was clipped by 10 bases and J by 2 bases; unmatched bases: 3. Per germline, CDR1 LNHDA and CDR2 SQIVND (reference sequence). The CDR3 has 12 residues. Written as DNA, the CDR3 is TGTGCCACTCGGGACAGGGCCTACGAGCAGTACTTC. This gives the protein CATRDRAYEQYF.

The V and J genes are TRBV15 and TRBJ1-5, with TRBD1 matching 8 bases. V lost 0 bases and J lost 3; bases outside the gene matches: 1. There are 15 residues in the CDR3. Germline CDR1 and CDR2: LNHNV and YYDKDF (reference sequence). CDR3 protein: CATSRDQGANQPQHF. The CDR3 DNA reads as TGTGCCACCAGCAGAGATCAGGGGGCCAATCAGCCCCAGCATTTT.

The rearrangement joins TRBV7-8 to TRBJ2-1; TRBD2 aligns across 7 bases. CDR3 length: 14 residues. The V gene's germline CDR1 is SGHVS and CDR2 FQNEAQ. V lost 4 bases, J lost 6 bases, and 6 bases stayed unmatched. The DNA of the CDR3 is TGTGCCAGCAGCTGGCCCGGCGGGGGCAATGAGCAGTTCTTC. Translated: CASSWPGGGNEQFF.

The rearrangement joins TRBV5-4 to TRBJ2-5; perhaps TRBD2 as D (6 bases). CDR1 SGHNT and CDR2 YYREEE come from the germline V gene (reference sequence). The germline V and J ends were trimmed by 3 bases and 3 bases, with 15 bases remaining between them. CDR3 size: 15 residues. The CDR3 loop is CASSSPREVEETQYF. In DNA, the CDR3 is TGTGCCAGCAGCTCCCCCAGGGAGGTTGAAGAGACCCAGTACTTC.

The V call is TRBV9, the J call TRBJ2-2, with 7 bases fitting TRBD1. CDR1 and CDR2 (germline): SGDLS, YYNGEE. V lost 4 bases to trimming and J lost 4 bases; unmatched junction nucleotides: 4. The CDR3 is 14 residues long. The CDR3 here is CASSSGTVTGELFF. CDR3 sequence (DNA): TGTGCCAGCAGCTCCGGGACAGTCACCGGGGAGCTGTTTTTT.

J is TRBJ2-1 and V is TRBV9, with D possibly being TRBD2 (5 bases). The V end was cut by 0 bases, the J end by 5 bases, with 15 bases between. The CDR3 has 16 amino acids. Germline V gene sequence: CDR1 SGDLS, CDR2 YYNGEE. CDR3 DNA sequence: TGTGCCAGCAGCGTAGACCCTAGCCCCAGGAACAATGAGCAGTTCTTC. Translated: CASSVDPSPRNNEQFF.

The chain uses TRBV30 and TRBJ2-3, with D possibly matching TRBD2 (5 bases). Germline lookup yields CDR1 GTSNPN and CDR2 SVGIG (reference sequence). V lost 6 bases and J lost 1, with 17 bases in between. The CDR3 extends over 15 amino acids. The CDR3 DNA reads TGTGCCTGTTCCTCACGAGTCGGGGGCACAGATACGCAGTATTTT. Its protein product is CACSSRVGGTDTQYF.

The chain links TRBV5-1 to TRBJ2-1; 7 positions agree with TRBD1. Germline V gene lookup returns CDR1 SGHRS and CDR2 YFSETQ. Trimming at V came to 5 bases and at J to 0 bases, leaving 5 bases not matched to a gene. This CDR3 region has 15 residues. CDR3 DNA: TGCGCCAGCAGTGACAGGGCGAGCTCCTACAATGAGCAGTTCTTC. It specifies CASSDRASSYNEQFF.

This rearrangement joins TRBV7-2 to TRBJ1-5; 11 bases are a match to TRBD1. CDR3 size: 17 residues. The V and J ends lost 3 bases and 3 bases, in that order; junction bases with no gene match: 7. Germline V CDR1 and CDR2: SGHTA, FQGNSA. The CDR3 DNA reads as TGTGCCAGCAGCTTCCCGCGGACAGGGGGCAACAATCAGCCCCAGCATTTT. This encodes CASSFPRTGGNNQPQHF.

A few counts support this clone. V usage is TRBV6-4 and J usage is TRBJ2-6, with D perhaps TRBD2 (5 bases). Between the trimmed V and J ends, which lost 0 bases and 3 bases, there was a span of 6 bases. Looked up from germline, CDR1 is MRHNA and CDR2 is SNTAGT. CDR3 length equals 15 residues. DNA of the CDR3: TGTGCCAGCAGTGACTCGAGGGTTGGGGCCAACGTCCTGACTTTC. This sequence encodes CASSDSRVGANVLTF.

The chain couples TRBV7-2 to TRBJ2-4, with D tentatively TRBD2 (7 bases). This CDR3 is built from 16 residues. Germline V gives CDR1 SGHTA, CDR2 FQGNSA. V lost 6 bases, J lost 1 base, and 16 bases lay in between. The CDR3 DNA sequence: TGTGCCAGCAGGAGGGGGGGGGCAAGGGCCAAAAACATTCAGTACTTC. This sequence encodes CASRRGGARAKNIQYF.

Only one count was recorded for this clone. V is TRBV7-9 and J is TRBJ2-1; 15 bases are a match to TRBD2. This CDR3 spans 16 amino acids. Losses at the gene ends were 1 base for V and 7 bases for J; bases not matched to a gene: 2. Germline assignment: CDR1 SEHNR and CDR2 FQNEAQ (reference sequence). CDR3 amino acids: CASSLGTSGGANEQFF. CDR3 sequence (DNA): TGTGCCAGCAGCTTAGGGACTAGCGGGGGGGCGAATGAGCAGTTCTTC.

The chain's CDR3 is CASSPWTGGNEKLFF. The CDR3 DNA sequence: TGTGCCAGCAGCCCGTGGACAGGGGGAAATGAAAAACTGTTTTTT. The chain recombines TRBV14 with TRBJ1-4; 10 positions match TRBD1. CDR1 is SGHDN and CDR2 is FVKESK in the germline V gene. This CDR3 region has 15 residues. With 4 bases clipped from V and 5 bases from J, the junction kept 4 bases outside the gene matches.

The chain employs TRBV14 and TRBJ2-7; perhaps TRBD2 as D (6 bases). The length of the CDR3 is 17 residues. Germline V gene sequence: CDR1 SGHDN, CDR2 FVKESK. V lost 4 bases and J 0 bases, leaving 19 bases between the germline ends. This CDR3 reads CASSPTFGEEISYEQYF. CDR3 DNA: TGTGCCAGCAGCCCTACCTTTGGGGAGGAGATCTCCTACGAGCAGTACTTC.

The sample holds one count of this clone. CDR3: CASSPNGNEKLFF. In nucleotides, the CDR3 is TGTGCCAGCTCCCCAAACGGGAATGAAAAACTGTTTTTT. The chain has TRBV18 and TRBJ1-4; D is undetermined. Germline V gives CDR1 KGHSH, CDR2 LQKENI. The CDR3 consists of 13 residues. The V end lost 6 bases, the J end lost 5 bases, and 10 bases lay between the germline ends. Filled out from reference TRBV18 and TRBJ1-4, the complete variable domain reads NAGVMQNPRHLVRRRGQEARLRCSPMKGHSHVYWYRQLPEEGLKFMVYLQKENIIDESGMPKERFSAEFPKEGPSILRIQQVVRGDSAAYFCASSPNGNEKLFFGSGTQLSVL.

This clone was observed a few times. The V and J genes are TRBV6-1 and TRBJ2-7; D perhaps matches TRBD2 (6 bases). Germline loops: CDR1 MNHNS, CDR2 SASEGT. Deletions cut 3 bases from V and 5 bases from J, with 17 bases between. This CDR3 is built from 15 residues. In nucleotides, the CDR3 is TGTGCCAGCAGTGACCGTTGGAGGGTCGGGGACGAGCAGTACTTC. It translates to CASSDRWRVGDEQYF.

The chain links TRBV28 to TRBJ1-2, with a weak D call TRBD1 (6 bases). Germline V lookup: CDR1 MDHEN, CDR2 SYDVKM. Trimming took 6 bases from V and 1 from J, leaving 12 bases between them. The CDR3 contains 14 residues. CDR3 sequence reads: CASRLGQLNYGYTF. In DNA, the CDR3 is TGTGCCAGCAGACTTGGACAGCTTAACTATGGCTACACCTTC.

There are a few counts of this clone. V and J are TRBV19 and TRBJ1-2; no clear D. Per germline, CDR1 LNHDA and CDR2 SQIVND (reference sequence). Trimming took off 6 bases at V and 4 bases at J, with 9 bases between the two ends. This CDR3 is 12 amino acids long. The CDR3 sequence is CASSDGLYGYTF. DNA of the CDR3: TGTGCCAGTAGCGACGGACTCTATGGCTACACCTTC.

The chain recombines TRBV7-2 with TRBJ2-7; D is perhaps TRBD2 (6 bases). The CDR3 is 14 amino acids. With 1 base removed from V and 3 bases from J, the gap between germline ends came to 10 bases. Germline loops: CDR1 SGHTA, CDR2 FQGNSA. The CDR3, as DNA: TGTGCCAGCAGCTTAGGACTAGTGGACTACGAGCAGTACTTC. It is translated as CASSLGLVDYEQYF.

The sample holds one count of this clone. The chain couples TRBV28 to TRBJ2-5, with 9 bases fitting TRBD1. The CDR3 is 15 amino acids. The germline V gene encodes CDR1 MDHEN and CDR2 SYDVKM. J was trimmed by 5 bases and V by 8 bases; bases with no gene match: 12. DNA for the CDR3: TGTGCCAGCTTTCAATACGGGACAGGGCGCGAGACCCAGTACTTC. The encoded protein is CASFQYGTGRETQYF. Together with reference TRBV28 and TRBJ2-5, the CDR3 gives the full variable domain: DVKVTQSSRYLVKRTGEKVFLECVQDMDHENMFWYRQDPGLGLRLIYFSYDVKMKEKGDIPEGYSVSREKKERFSLILESASTNQTSMYLCASFQYGTGRETQYFGPGTRLLVL.

The gene calls are TRBV30 and TRBJ2-5; D gene uncertain. The closer fit of TRBJ2-7 to the DNA end suggests the J call may be wrong. This CDR3 spans 10 amino acids. The germline V gene has CDR1 GTSNPN and CDR2 SVGIG (reference sequence). Here the CDR3 reads CACATYEQYF. In DNA, the CDR3 is TGTGCCTGTGCCACCTACGAGCAGTACTTC.

The rearrangement links TRBV5-1 to TRBJ2-3; D perhaps matches TRBD2 (5 bases). Germline loops: CDR1 SGHRS, CDR2 YFSETQ. The CDR3 is 17 residues long. The V end was cut by 1 base, the J end by 0 bases, with 15 bases between. CDR3 amino acids: CASSLFTGGTSTDTQYF. CDR3 DNA sequence: TGCGCCAGCAGCTTGTTTACCGGAGGAACTAGCACAGATACGCAGTATTTT.

The chain has TRBV29-1 and TRBJ1-2, with D uncertain. The CDR3 runs 12 residues. V was clipped by 3 bases and J by 8 bases, with 13 bases between them. The germline V gene encodes CDR1 SQVTM and CDR2 ANQGSEA. CDR3 sequence: CSVESEGRGYTF. The CDR3 DNA reads TGCAGCGTTGAGTCGGAGGGTCGGGGCTACACCTTC.